The 9 T cell receptor beta chains reported below all come from one sample, sequenced in a study of shared clonotypes between healthy human individuals. Profiling relied on immunoSEQ multiplex PCR, and the TCRdb table lists in-frame clones only, not all of them. This sample yields a few million clones, of which around nine tenths are seen a single time; over 0.12% belongs to the top ten. Sample: naive CD4+ T cells sorted from blood. As for subset: CD45RA+ positively selected. The receptors derive from a man aged 18 to 29 in good health.

The V gene is TRBV19, the J gene TRBJ2-5; D not resolved. This CDR3 has 12 residues. The V end lost 5 bases, the J end lost 7 bases, and 11 bases lay between the germline ends. Germline V gene lookup returns CDR1 LNHDA and CDR2 SQIVND (reference sequence). CDR3 bases: TGTGCCAGTAGTCCCCTCCTAGGGACCCAGTACTTC. Encoded protein: CASSPLLGTQYF. The entire variable domain, with the rest obtained from reference TRBV19 and TRBJ2-5, is as follows: DGGITQSPKYLFRKEGQNVTLSCEQNLNHDAMYWYRQDPGQGLRLIYYSQIVNDFQKGDIAEGYSVSREKKESFPLTVTSAQKNPTAFYLCASSPLLGTQYFGPGTRLLVL.

This clone is a singleton in its sample. V is TRBV21-1 and J is TRBJ2-7; whether TRBD2, the table's D call, matches the DNA was not checked. TRBV21-1 is given as a pseudogene. The CDR3 length is 15 residues. The CDR3 sequence: CASSKEEGFSYEQYF. The CDR3 coding sequence is TGTGCCAGCAGCAAAGAGGAGGGATTCTCCTACGAGCAGTACTTC.

The chain uses TRBV6-5 and TRBJ2-7; D gene unclear. Per the germline V gene, CDR1 is MNHEY and CDR2 is SVGAGI. V lost 6 bases, J lost 7 bases, and 10 bases lay in between. CDR3 length equals 11 residues. The CDR3 nucleotides read TGTGCCAGCAGCGCCGAGGAGGAGCAGTACTTC. Translating gives CASSAEEEQYF.

The V call is TRBV5-1, the J call TRBJ2-1; D remains unclear. V lost 1 base to trimming and J lost 5 bases, with 10 bases between them. The CDR3 has 14 residues. The germline CDR1 and CDR2 sequences are SGHRS and YFSETQ. The CDR3 loop reads CASSLPHSDNEQFF. The CDR3 DNA sequence: TGCGCCAGCAGCTTGCCTCATTCTGACAATGAGCAGTTCTTC. Drawing the rest from reference TRBV5-1 and TRBJ2-1, the complete variable domain is KAGVTQTPRYLIKTRGQQVTLSCSPISGHRSVSWYQQTPGQGLQFLFEYFSETQRNKGNFPGRFSGRQFSNSRSEMNVSTLELGDSALYLCASSLPHSDNEQFFGPGTRLTVL.

The sample holds a few counts of this clone. The chain uses TRBV11-2 and TRBJ1-1; 7 bases are shared with TRBD1. This CDR3 comprises 14 residues. J gave up 1 base and V 3 bases, and 2 bases lay outside the gene matches. Germline V CDR1 and CDR2: SGHAT, FQNNGV. The CDR3 reads CASSFGTANTEAFF. CDR3 in DNA: TGTGCCAGCAGCTTCGGGACAGCGAACACTGAAGCTTTCTTT.

The genes are TRBV5-4 and TRBJ1-2; weak D call: TRBD1 (6 bases). The CDR3 length is 15 residues. Per the germline V gene, CDR1 is SGHNT and CDR2 is YYREEE (reference sequence). V dropped 0 bases and J dropped 4 bases, with 13 bases sitting between them. The CDR3 coding sequence is TGTGCCAGCAGCTTGGAACAGGGAGGGGTCTATGGCTACACCTTC. Its translation: CASSLEQGGVYGYTF. Full variable domain (remainder filled in from reference TRBV5-4 and TRBJ1-2): ETGVTQSPTHLIKTRGQQVTLRCSSQSGHNTVSWYQQALGQGPQFIFQYYREEENGRGNFPPRFSGLQFPNYSSELNVNALELDDSALYLCASSLEQGGVYGYTFGSGTRLTVV.

This sequence joins TRBV6-1 and TRBJ2-2; maybe TRBD1 (5 bases). The CDR3 runs to 13 residues. Deletions cut 5 bases from V and 7 bases from J, with 11 bases between. Per the germline V gene, CDR1 is MNHNS and CDR2 is SASEGT. CDR3 in DNA: TGTGCCAGCAGTCCTCAGGGTATCGGGGAGCTGTTTTTT. It codes for CASSPQGIGELFF.

About this clone: Other DNA sequences of this sample code for an identical CDR3. V is TRBV9 and J is TRBJ2-3; D may be TRBD1 (6 bases). The V end was cut by 0 bases, the J end by 2 bases, with 10 bases between. The CDR3 runs 15 residues. Germline V gene lookup returns CDR1 SGDLS and CDR2 YYNGEE. The CDR3 coding sequence is TGTGCCAGCAGCGTAGTGGCAGGGGTCACAGATACGCAGTATTTT. Its translation: CASSVVAGVTDTQYF.

The gene calls are TRBV11-2 and TRBJ2-3; 11 bases are shared with TRBD2. V shed 4 bases and J 6 bases; nucleotides not matched to a gene: 9. CDR1 and CDR2 (germline): SGHAT, FQNNGV. The CDR3 covers 16 residues. The DNA for the CDR3 is TGTGCCAGCAGCTACCGGACTAGCGGGCTCTTGGATACGCAGTATTTT. Amino acid sequence: CASSYRTSGLLDTQYF. The full variable domain, completed using reference TRBV11-2 and TRBJ2-3, is EAGVAQSPRYKIIEKRQSVAFWCNPISGHATLYWYQQILGQGPKLLIQFQNNGVVDDSQLPKDRFSAERLKGVDSTLKIQPAKLEDSAVYLCASSYRTSGLLDTQYFGPGTRLTVL.